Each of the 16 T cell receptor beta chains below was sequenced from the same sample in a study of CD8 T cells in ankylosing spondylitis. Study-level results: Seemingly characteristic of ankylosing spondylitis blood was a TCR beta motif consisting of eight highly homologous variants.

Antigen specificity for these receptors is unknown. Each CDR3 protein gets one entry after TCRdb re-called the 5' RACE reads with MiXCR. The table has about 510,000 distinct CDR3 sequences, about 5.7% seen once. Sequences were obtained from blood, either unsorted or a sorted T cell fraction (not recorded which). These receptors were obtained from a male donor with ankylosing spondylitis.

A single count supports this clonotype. The CDR3 sequence: CTFSLETGQVHPQTYEQYF. The CDR3 coding sequence is TGTACCTTCAGTTTAGAAACTGGACAGGTTCATCCTCAAACCTACGAGCAGTACTTC. The V call is TRBV12-3 or TRBV12-4, the J call TRBJ2-7; 7 positions match TRBD1. The CDR3 runs to 19 residues.

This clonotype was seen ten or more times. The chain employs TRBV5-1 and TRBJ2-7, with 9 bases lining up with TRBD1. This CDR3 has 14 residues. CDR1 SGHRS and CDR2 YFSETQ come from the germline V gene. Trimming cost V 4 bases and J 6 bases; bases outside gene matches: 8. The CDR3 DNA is TGCGCCAGCAGCGAGGGACAGGGTTTGTCCGAGCAGTACTTC. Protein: CASSEGQGLSEQYF.

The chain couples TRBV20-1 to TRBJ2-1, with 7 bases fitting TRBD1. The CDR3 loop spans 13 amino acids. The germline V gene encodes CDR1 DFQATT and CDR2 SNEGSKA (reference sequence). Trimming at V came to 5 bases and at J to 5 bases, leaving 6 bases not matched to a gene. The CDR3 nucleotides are TGCAGTGCTGGGGGACAGCTAAACAATGAGCAGTTCTTC. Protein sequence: CSAGGQLNNEQFF.

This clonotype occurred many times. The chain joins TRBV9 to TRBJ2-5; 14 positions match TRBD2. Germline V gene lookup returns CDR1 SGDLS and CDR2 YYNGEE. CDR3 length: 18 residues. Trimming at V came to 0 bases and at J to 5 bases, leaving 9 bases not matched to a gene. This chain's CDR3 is CASSVGTSGRWRLETQYF. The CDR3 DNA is TGTGCCAGCAGCGTAGGGACTAGCGGGAGGTGGAGGTTGGAGACCCAGTACTTC.

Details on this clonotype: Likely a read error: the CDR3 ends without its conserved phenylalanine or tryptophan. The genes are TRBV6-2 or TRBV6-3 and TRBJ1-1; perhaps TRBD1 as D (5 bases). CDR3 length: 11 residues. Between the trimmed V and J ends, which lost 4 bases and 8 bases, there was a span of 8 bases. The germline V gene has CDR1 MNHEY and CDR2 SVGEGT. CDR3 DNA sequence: TGTGCCAGCAGTTTGGGGCCCGAAGCTTTCCTT. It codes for CASSLGPEAFL.

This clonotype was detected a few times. The CDR3 DNA sequence: TGTGCCAGCAGTTTGAGCGGGTGGGGTGAGCAGTTCTTC. Protein sequence: CASSLSGWGEQFF. The chain employs TRBV28 and TRBJ2-1, with a possible D match to TRBD2 (6 bases). V was pared by 3 bases and J by 9 bases, with 12 bases between. The CDR3 length is 13 residues. Germline assignment: CDR1 MDHEN and CDR2 SYDVKM.

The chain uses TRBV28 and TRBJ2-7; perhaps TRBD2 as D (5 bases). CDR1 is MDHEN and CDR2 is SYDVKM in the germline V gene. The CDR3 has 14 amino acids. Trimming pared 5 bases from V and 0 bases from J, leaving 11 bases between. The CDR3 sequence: CASSLGVFSYEQYF. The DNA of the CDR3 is TGTGCCAGCAGTCTCGGGGTGTTCTCCTACGAGCAGTACTTC. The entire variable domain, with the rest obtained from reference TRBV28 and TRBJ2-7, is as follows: DVKVTQSSRYLVKRTGEKVFLECVQDMDHENMFWYRQDPGLGLRLIYFSYDVKMKEKGDIPEGYSVSREKKERFSLILESASTNQTSMYLCASSLGVFSYEQYFGPGTRLTVT.

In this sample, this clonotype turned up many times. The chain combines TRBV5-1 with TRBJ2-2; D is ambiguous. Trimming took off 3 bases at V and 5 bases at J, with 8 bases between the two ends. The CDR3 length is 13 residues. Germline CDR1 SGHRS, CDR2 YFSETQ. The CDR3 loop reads CASSSGATGELFF. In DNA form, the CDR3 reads TGCGCCAGCAGCTCCGGTGCGACCGGGGAGCTGTTTTTT.

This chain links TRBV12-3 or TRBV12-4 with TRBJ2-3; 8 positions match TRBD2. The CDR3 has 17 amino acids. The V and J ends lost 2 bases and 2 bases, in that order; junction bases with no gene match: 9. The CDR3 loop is CASSLQVASGYTDTQYF. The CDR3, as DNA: TGTGCCAGCAGTTTACAGGTGGCTAGCGGGTACACAGATACGCAGTATTTT.

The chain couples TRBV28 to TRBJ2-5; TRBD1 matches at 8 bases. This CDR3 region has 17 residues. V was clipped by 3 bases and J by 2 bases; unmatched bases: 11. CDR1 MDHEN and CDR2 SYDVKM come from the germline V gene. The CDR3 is CASSFGAQGARQETQYF. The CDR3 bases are TGTGCCAGCAGTTTCGGCGCGCAGGGGGCGCGGCAAGAGACCCAGTACTTC.

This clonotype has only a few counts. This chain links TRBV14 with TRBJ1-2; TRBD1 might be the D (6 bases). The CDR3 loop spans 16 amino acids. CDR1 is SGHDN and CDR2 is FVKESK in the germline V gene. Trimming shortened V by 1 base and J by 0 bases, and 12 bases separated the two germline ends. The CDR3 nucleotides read TGTGCCAGCAGCCAAGCCGGGACACCTACTAACTATGGCTACACCTTC. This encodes CASSQAGTPTNYGYTF.

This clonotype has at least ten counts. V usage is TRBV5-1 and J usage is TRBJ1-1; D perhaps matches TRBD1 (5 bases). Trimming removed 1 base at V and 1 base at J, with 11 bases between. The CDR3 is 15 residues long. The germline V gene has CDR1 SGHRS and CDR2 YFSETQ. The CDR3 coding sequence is TGCGCCAGCAGCTTGTATCTCGGGGCGAACACTGAAGCTTTCTTT. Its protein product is CASSLYLGANTEAFF.

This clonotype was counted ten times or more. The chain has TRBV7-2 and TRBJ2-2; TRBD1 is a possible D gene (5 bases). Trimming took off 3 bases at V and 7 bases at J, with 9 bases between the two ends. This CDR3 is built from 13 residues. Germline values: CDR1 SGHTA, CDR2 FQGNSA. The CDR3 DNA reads TGTGCCAGCAGCTTTGACAGCCTCGGGGAGCTGTTTTTT. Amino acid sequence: CASSFDSLGELFF.

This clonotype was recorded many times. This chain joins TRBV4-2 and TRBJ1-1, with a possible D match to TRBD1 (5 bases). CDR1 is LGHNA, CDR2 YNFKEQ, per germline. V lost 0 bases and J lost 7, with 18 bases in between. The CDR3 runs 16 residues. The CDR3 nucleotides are TGTGCCAGCAGCCAAGACCAAAATGGGGCGCGAGGTGAAGCTTTCTTT. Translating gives CASSQDQNGARGEAFF.

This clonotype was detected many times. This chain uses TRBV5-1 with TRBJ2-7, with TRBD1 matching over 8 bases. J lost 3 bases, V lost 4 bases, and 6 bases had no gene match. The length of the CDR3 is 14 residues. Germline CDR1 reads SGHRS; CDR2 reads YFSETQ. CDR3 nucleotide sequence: TGCGCCAGCAGCCCGACTACAGGGGGCTACGAGCAGTACTTC. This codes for CASSPTTGGYEQYF. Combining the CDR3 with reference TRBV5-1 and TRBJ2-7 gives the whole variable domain KAGVTQTPRYLIKTRGQQVTLSCSPISGHRSVSWYQQTPGQGLQFLFEYFSETQRNKGNFPGRFSGRQFSNSRSEMNVSTLELGDSALYLCASSPTTGGYEQYFGPGTRLTVT.

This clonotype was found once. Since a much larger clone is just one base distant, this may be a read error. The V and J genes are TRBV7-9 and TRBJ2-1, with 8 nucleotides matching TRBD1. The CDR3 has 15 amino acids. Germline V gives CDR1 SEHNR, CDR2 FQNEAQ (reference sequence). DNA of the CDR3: TGTGCCAGCACCCCCAGGGGGCTGTCCTACACTGAGCAGTTCTTC. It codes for CASTPRGLSYTEQFF.